This TCR beta chain was recorded in a study of cytomegalovirus exposure and HLA in healthy donors. CDR3 length equals 11 residues. Trimming cost V 10 bases and J 6 bases, with 13 bases left between them. CDR1 is ENHRY, CDR2 SYGVKD, per germline. Primers for the PCR totalled 60 Vbeta and 13 Jbeta. Generated by immunoSEQ multiplex PCR, the TCRdb table keeps only in-frame clones and is missing some. There are some 140,000 clones in the sample; less than 85% occur only once, and 8.8% lies in the top ten. The material sequenced was PBMCs. The chain is built from TRBV10-3 and TRBJ2-7; D may correspond to TRBD1 or TRBD2 (6 bases each). This sequence was found in a woman between 50 and 59 years old in good health and CMV-seropositive. CDR3 residues: CATRGAGEQYF. CDR3 bases: TGTGCCACCAGGGGAGCGGGCGAGCAGTACTTC.